These 31 T cell receptor beta chains originate from one sample sequenced in a study of spatial heterogeneity in lung cancer. MiXCR was run by TCRdb on the 5' RACE reads, yielding one entry per CDR3 protein. Of over 10,000 distinct CDR3 sequences listed, roughly 4.6% were seen once; the top ten hold approximately 26%. Study findings and constraints: The number of expanded tumor alpha and beta chains correlated with mutation number.

These TCRs are of unknown antigen specificity. Regarding time point: sample taken at primary tumor resection. The sample consisted of lung tumor tissue, taken at surgery. These receptors were obtained from a male donor with early-stage non-small cell lung cancer.

This clonotype has a count of ten or more. The chain couples TRBV6-1 to TRBJ1-2; D ambiguous. Trimming pared 3 bases from V and 7 bases from J, leaving 9 bases between. The CDR3 covers 12 residues. Germline loops: CDR1 MNHNS, CDR2 SASEGT. The chain's CDR3 is CASSDRVSGYTF. Here the CDR3 DNA reads TGTGCCAGCAGTGATAGAGTATCTGGCTACACCTTC.

Ten or more counts support this clonotype. The chain links TRBV29-1 to TRBJ2-1; D may match TRBD1 or TRBD2 (5 bases each). This CDR3 is 14 amino acids long. The germline gives CDR1 SQVTM, CDR2 ANQGSEA. Trimming removed 4 bases at V and 2 bases at J, with 12 bases between. CDR3 amino acids: CSVGGLGPYNEQFF. The CDR3 nucleotides read TGCAGCGTTGGAGGGCTGGGACCCTACAATGAGCAGTTCTTC.

This clonotype was found many times. This sequence joins TRBV29-1 and TRBJ1-4, with D perhaps TRBD1 (6 bases). V gave up 6 bases and J gave up 8 bases, with 19 bases separating them. In germline, CDR1 is SQVTM, CDR2 ANQGSEA. This CDR3 is 14 amino acids long. The CDR3 region has the DNA TGCAGCGTCGGCAGGGGAGGATTAGGGGAAAAACTGTTTTTT. Protein: CSVGRGGLGEKLFF.

Many counts were recorded for this clonotype. The DNA for the CDR3 is TGTGCCAGCAGTTTATCTCCGGGACAGGGTAACACTGAAGCTTTCTTT. It yields the protein CASSLSPGQGNTEAFF. The chain is built from TRBV27 and TRBJ1-1; 9 positions agree with TRBD1. V lost 0 bases to trimming and J lost 2 bases; unmatched junction nucleotides: 4. Germline CDR1 MNHEY, CDR2 SMNVEV (reference sequence). This CDR3 contains 16 residues.

This clonotype was recorded many times. The chain joins TRBV4-3 to TRBJ1-2, with no clear D. The V end was cut by 0 bases, the J end by 7 bases, with 18 bases between. The V gene's germline CDR1 is LGHNA and CDR2 YSLEER. The CDR3 extends over 16 amino acids. CDR3 nucleotides: TGCGCCAGCAGCCAAGATCCCGCCTGGTTGGCTGGTGGCTACACCTTC. Residues: CASSQDPAWLAGGYTF.

This clonotype was observed a handful of times. The chain links TRBV19 to TRBJ2-3; possible D gene TRBD2, 6 bases. This CDR3 spans 16 amino acids. The V gene's germline CDR1 is LNHDA and CDR2 SQIVND (reference sequence). V gave up 8 bases and J gave up 0 bases, with 18 bases separating them. The CDR3 DNA reads as TGTGCCAGTTCCCCCGGGACTGGATCTAGCACAGATACGCAGTATTTT. Translated: CASSPGTGSSTDTQYF.

The chain combines TRBV5-4 with TRBJ2-5; D is tentatively TRBD1 or TRBD2 (5 bases each). V was trimmed by 3 bases and J by 5 bases, leaving 17 bases between them. The CDR3 is made up of 15 amino acids. CDR1 and CDR2 (germline): SGHNT, YYREEE (reference sequence). The CDR3 loop reads CASSSKRLPGETQYF. The CDR3 coding sequence is TGTGCCAGCAGCTCGAAGCGACTACCAGGGGAGACCCAGTACTTC.

This clonotype was recorded at least ten times. The CDR3 spells CASKEWTASNQPQHF. The CDR3 nucleotides are TGTGCCAGCAAAGAATGGACAGCAAGCAATCAGCCCCAGCATTTT. The rearrangement links TRBV6-1 to TRBJ1-5; D is possibly TRBD1 (6 bases). CDR1 MNHNS and CDR2 SASEGT come from the germline V gene. Trimming left V 7 bases short and J 1 base short, with 14 bases between. The CDR3 consists of 15 residues.

This clonotype was counted ten times or more. The chain combines TRBV5-1 with TRBJ1-1, with 9 bases matching TRBD1. Germline CDR1 SGHRS, CDR2 YFSETQ. With 4 bases clipped from V and 7 bases from J, the junction kept 11 bases outside the gene matches. The CDR3 covers 15 residues. The CDR3, as DNA: TGCGCCAGCAGCCTGGGACAGGGAGGGATGGGTGAAGCTTTCTTT. As protein: CASSLGQGGMGEAFF. The entire variable domain, with the rest obtained from reference TRBV5-1 and TRBJ1-1, is as follows: KAGVTQTPRYLIKTRGQQVTLSCSPISGHRSVSWYQQTPGQGLQFLFEYFSETQRNKGNFPGRFSGRQFSNSRSEMNVSTLELGDSALYLCASSLGQGGMGEAFFGQGTRLTVV.

This clonotype was observed at least ten times. This chain connects TRBV4-2 to TRBJ2-1; no clear D gene. The CDR3 totals 14 residues. Germline CDR1 reads LGHNA; CDR2 reads YNFKEQ. V lost 4 bases and J lost 1, with 8 bases in between. In DNA form, the CDR3 reads TGTGCCAGCAGCCTCGGGCATTCCTACAATGAGCAGTTCTTC. Protein product: CASSLGHSYNEQFF.

The chain recombines TRBV7-2 with TRBJ1-6, with unresolved D. Germline V gene sequence: CDR1 SGHTA, CDR2 FQGNSA. The CDR3 length is 12 residues. V shed 4 bases and J shed 6 bases, with 4 bases lying between them. DNA for the CDR3: TGTGCCAGCAGCTCGTTTAATTCACCCCTCCACTTT. Residues: CASSSFNSPLHF.

This clonotype has ten or more counts. The chain employs TRBV28 and TRBJ2-1; 7 nucleotides align to TRBD1. CDR3 length: 14 amino acids. V gave up 7 bases and J gave up 9 bases; unmatched junction bases: 12. The germline gives CDR1 MDHEN, CDR2 SYDVKM. The CDR3 region has the DNA TGTGCCAGCAAGTGGGCAGGGGGAAGTCGTGAGCAGTTCTTC. It encodes CASKWAGGSREQFF.

In its sample, this clonotype was seen many times. The V and J genes are TRBV4-2 and TRBJ1-5; 8 bases align to TRBD1. Germline lookup yields CDR1 LGHNA and CDR2 YNFKEQ. The CDR3 extends over 16 amino acids. With V trimmed by 4 bases and J by 0 bases, 5 bases remained unmatched. The CDR3 bases are TGTGCCAGCAGCCGAGAACAGGGGGATAGCAATCAGCCCCAGCATTTT. Translation: CASSREQGDSNQPQHF.

In this sample, this clonotype turned up many times. V gene TRBV10-3 combines with J gene TRBJ2-3, with D hard to call. The CDR3 covers 11 residues. Deletions cut 6 bases from V and 4 bases from J, with 5 bases between. CDR1 and CDR2 (germline): ENHRY, SYGVKD. Here the CDR3 reads CAIRTADTQYF. The CDR3 coding sequence is TGTGCCATCAGGACGGCAGATACGCAGTATTTT.

This clonotype was observed many times. CDR3 sequence: CASSVGSGAHNEQFF. DNA for the CDR3: TGTGCCAGCAGCGTAGGTTCAGGGGCCCACAATGAGCAGTTCTTC. The gene calls are TRBV9 and TRBJ2-1, with D maybe TRBD1 (6 bases). The CDR3 totals 15 residues. Germline values: CDR1 SGDLS, CDR2 YYNGEE. Between the trimmed V and J ends, which lost 0 bases and 5 bases, there was a span of 12 bases.

At least ten counts were recorded for this clonotype. The V and J genes are TRBV7-8 and TRBJ2-6; tentatively, D is TRBD2 (6 bases). This CDR3 comprises 18 residues. V lost 4 bases and J 2 bases, leaving 18 bases between the germline ends. The V gene's germline CDR1 is SGHVS and CDR2 FQNEAQ. The CDR3 coding sequence is TGTGCCAGCAGCTCTCGATTGGGGGGAGCGGCTGGGGCCAACGTCCTGACTTTC. It encodes CASSSRLGGAAGANVLTF.

This clonotype was detected many times. The gene calls are TRBV9 and TRBJ2-1; the D is unclear. Trimming stripped 3 bases from V and 0 bases from J, with 10 bases between. Germline-derived CDR1 and CDR2 are SGDLS and YYNGEE. This CDR3 spans 15 amino acids. The CDR3 nucleotides are TGTGCCAGCAGCGCGAGGACCTTCTCCTACAATGAGCAGTTCTTC. Translation: CASSARTFSYNEQFF.

This clonotype occurred a few times. The rearrangement links TRBV10-1 to TRBJ2-2; D unclear. This CDR3 is 14 amino acids long. The V gene lost 0 bases and the J gene lost 4 bases, with 6 bases spanning the gap. Germline CDR1 reads WNHNN; CDR2 reads SYGVQD (reference sequence). The DNA for the CDR3 is TGCGCCAGCAGTGAGTCCGGAACCACCGGGGAGCTGTTTTTT. This sequence encodes CASSESGTTGELFF.

This clonotype has more than one count but fewer than ten. This chain uses TRBV6-2 or TRBV6-3 with TRBJ2-1; D is possibly TRBD1 (6 bases). This CDR3 has 14 amino acids. Trimming left V 5 bases short and J 4 bases short, with 12 bases between. Germline V lookup: CDR1 MNHEY, CDR2 SVGEGT. The CDR3 nucleotides are TGTGCCAGCAGTAGATCGACAGGATACAATGAGCAGTTCTTC. This encodes CASSRSTGYNEQFF.

This clonotype was seen many times. The chain uses TRBV6-5 and TRBJ1-6; possibly TRBD1 for D (6 bases). The germline V and J ends were trimmed by 3 bases and 4 bases, with 19 bases remaining between them. This CDR3 is 18 amino acids long. Germline V gene lookup returns CDR1 MNHEY and CDR2 SVGAGI. Here the CDR3 reads CASSYGQGPVLYNSPLHF. In nucleotides, the CDR3 is TGTGCCAGCAGTTATGGTCAGGGGCCCGTTCTTTATAATTCACCCCTCCACTTT.

Relative to its sample, this clonotype is medium-sized (0.01 to 0.1%). This chain connects TRBV10-3 to TRBJ2-5, with 10 nucleotides matching TRBD2. V lost 6 bases, J lost 5 bases, and 9 bases stayed unmatched. The CDR3 loop spans 15 amino acids. Germline CDR1 ENHRY, CDR2 SYGVKD. Written as DNA, the CDR3 is TGTGCCATCAGGGGGACTGGGACTAGCGTGGAGACCCAGTACTTC. Translating it yields CAIRGTGTSVETQYF.

This rearrangement joins TRBV27 to TRBJ1-1, with 8 positions matching TRBD1. The V gene's germline CDR1 is MNHEY and CDR2 SMNVEV (reference sequence). The trim removed 5 bases at V and 1 base at J, leaving 6 bases unmatched. The CDR3 is made up of 15 amino acids. CDR3 DNA sequence: TGTGCCAGCAGTGGGCGGACAGGGCCGAACACTGAAGCTTTCTTT. It specifies CASSGRTGPNTEAFF.

This clonotype qualifies as medium-sized. V is TRBV7-2 and J is TRBJ1-1; D gene unclear. Germline values: CDR1 SGHTA, CDR2 FQGNSA. Trimming removed 1 base at V and 1 base at J, with 19 bases between. This CDR3 comprises 18 residues. CDR3 residues: CASSLVGLRAAENTEAFF. The CDR3 DNA follows: TGTGCCAGCAGCTTAGTTGGCCTTAGGGCAGCAGAGAACACTGAAGCTTTCTTT. The full variable domain, in which reference TRBV7-2 and TRBJ1-1 provide the parts outside the CDR3, is GAGVSQSPSNKVTEKGKDVELRCDPISGHTALYWYRQSLGQGLEFLIYFQGNSAPDKSGLPSDRFSAERTGGSVSTLTIQRTQQEDSAVYLCASSLVGLRAAENTEAFFGQGTRLTVV.

At least ten counts were recorded for this clonotype. The V call is TRBV7-9, the J call TRBJ2-7; TRBD2 might be the D (5 bases). CDR3 size: 16 residues. Trimming took 3 bases from V and 1 from J, leaving 16 bases between them. Germline V gene sequence: CDR1 SEHNR, CDR2 FQNEAQ (reference sequence). The CDR3 is CASSFAAGKSSYEQYF. CDR3 coding DNA: TGTGCCAGCAGCTTCGCGGCGGGCAAGTCTTCCTACGAGCAGTACTTC. The complete variable domain, with remaining parts taken from reference TRBV7-9 and TRBJ2-7, reads DTGVSQNPRHKITKRGQNVTFRCDPISEHNRLYWYRQTLGQGPEFLTYFQNEAQLEKSRLLSDRFSAERPKGSFSTLEIQRTEQGDSAMYLCASSFAAGKSSYEQYFGPGTRLTVT.

This clonotype was found many times. J is TRBJ1-1 and V is TRBV20-1; D is undetermined. Trimming took off 6 bases at V and 6 bases at J, with 17 bases between the two ends. Germline assignment: CDR1 DFQATT and CDR2 SNEGSKA (reference sequence). CDR3 size: 13 residues. Written as DNA, the CDR3 is TGCAGTGCCCCTGAGGGAATCAGGCCTGAAGCTTTCTTT. Translating it yields CSAPEGIRPEAFF.

As to this clonotype: A read error may explain this, as a much larger clone is one base away. The chain links TRBV9 to TRBJ2-5, with TRBD2 identical over 8 bases. CDR3 length: 14 amino acids. The V gene's germline CDR1 is SGDLS and CDR2 YYNGEE. The CDR3 loop reads CASNPGGTTGTQSF. The CDR3 coding sequence is TGTGCCAGCAACCCGGGGGGGACTACCGGTACCCAGTCCTTC.

The chain combines TRBV12-3 or TRBV12-4 with TRBJ2-1; D is unresolved. CDR3 length: 13 amino acids. Deletions cut 8 bases from V and 7 bases from J, with 15 bases between. The CDR3, as DNA: TGTGCCAGCGATAAGGGTGTGAGGAATGAGCAGTTCTTC. Encoded protein: CASDKGVRNEQFF.

In its sample, this clonotype was seen many times. The V gene is TRBV7-2, the J gene TRBJ2-2; D is unclear. The CDR3 is 11 amino acids. Germline CDR1 reads SGHTA; CDR2 reads FQGNSA. The ends were cut back, 5 bases at V and 6 bases at J, with 4 bases in the middle. The CDR3, as DNA: TGTGCCAGCAGCAGGTCCGGGGAGCTGTTTTTT. Its translation is CASSRSGELFF.

At least ten counts were recorded for this clonotype. The chain combines TRBV5-6 with TRBJ1-2; TRBD1 aligns across 9 bases. This CDR3 has 14 amino acids. Trimming took 6 bases from V and 4 from J; bases not matched to a gene: 7. CDR1 is SGHDT and CDR2 is YYEEEE in the germline V gene. Written as DNA, the CDR3 is TGTGCCAGCAAGGACAGGGGAGGTGTCTATGGCTACACCTTC. This encodes CASKDRGGVYGYTF. The full variable domain, completed using reference TRBV5-6 and TRBJ1-2, is DAGVTQSPTHLIKTRGQQVTLRCSPKSGHDTVSWYQQALGQGPQFIFQYYEEEERQRGNFPDRFSGHQFPNYSSELNVNALLLGDSALYLCASKDRGGVYGYTFGSGTRLTVV.

The V gene is TRBV7-2, the J gene TRBJ1-4; D is undetermined. The CDR3 totals 15 residues. Trimming removed 2 bases from V and 6 bases from J, with 13 bases in between. Germline CDR1 is SGHTA and CDR2 is FQGNSA. This CDR3 is CASSLNPLRHEKLFF. Here the CDR3 DNA reads TGTGCCAGCAGCTTAAATCCCCTCCGGCATGAAAAACTGTTTTTT.

At least ten counts were recorded for this clonotype. This chain joins TRBV7-8 and TRBJ1-6; D is unresolved. Germline V gene data show CDR1 as SGHVS and CDR2 as FQNEAQ. The ends were cut back, 0 bases at V and 12 bases at J, with 15 bases in the middle. The CDR3 covers 15 residues. DNA of the CDR3: TGTGCCAGCAGCTTAGCGTCGGCAGCCCCCAAACCCCTCCACTTT. It encodes CASSLASAAPKPLHF.